A selection of T cell receptor beta chains follows, all from one sample in a study of blood T cell repertoires in COVID-19. Generated by immunoSEQ multiplex PCR, the TCRdb table keeps only in-frame clones and is missing some. This sample has tens of thousands of clones, with approximately 90% found just once. The sequenced material came from peripheral blood. Source of these receptors: a man aged 50 to 59 with acute or convalescent COVID-19. CDR3s include the opening cysteine and the closing phenylalanine or tryptophan. Fields, in order: J gene, V gene, clone size, D gene, CDR3 protein, CDR3 DNA. A D gene is named only where the DNA matches it firmly. Only part of the rows carry a size: once, few, many, or a class if the clone is expanded.

j_call: TRBJ1-1
v_call: TRBV12-3/TRBV12-4
clone_size: -
d_call: -
cdr3_aa: CASSEHGYSAFF
cdr3_nt: TGTGCCAGCAGTGAGCACGGGTATTCGGCTTTCTTT

j_call: TRBJ2-3
v_call: TRBV10-2
clone_size: -
d_call: TRBD2
cdr3_aa: CASSDIKLAGGSTDTQYF
cdr3_nt: TGCGCCAGCAGCGATATCAAATTAGCGGGGGGGAGCACAGATACGCAGTATTTT

j_call: TRBJ2-5
v_call: TRBV5-1
clone_size: -
d_call: -
cdr3_aa: CASSLGGNQETQYF
cdr3_nt: TGCGCCAGCAGCTTGGGTGGCAACCAAGAGACCCAGTACTTC

j_call: TRBJ2-2
v_call: TRBV6-5
clone_size: -
d_call: -
cdr3_aa: CASSYTGTLNTGELFF
cdr3_nt: TGTGCCAGCAGTTACACCGGGACATTGAACACCGGGGAGCTGTTTTTT

j_call: TRBJ2-3
v_call: TRBV6-5
clone_size: once
d_call: TRBD1
cdr3_aa: CASRTGQGVTDTQYF
cdr3_nt: TGTGCCAGCCGCACGGGACAGGGAGTCACAGATACGCAGTATTTT

j_call: TRBJ2-2
v_call: TRBV18
clone_size: -
d_call: TRBD2
cdr3_aa: CASSPGTGGTGELFF
cdr3_nt: TGTGCCAGCTCACCAGGGACGGGAGGCACCGGGGAGCTGTTTTTT

j_call: TRBJ1-1
v_call: TRBV3-1/TRBV3-2
clone_size: -
d_call: -
cdr3_aa: CASSQVKRRDHTEAFF
cdr3_nt: TGTGCCAGCAGCCAAGTAAAAAGGCGGGACCACACTGAAGCTTTCTTT

j_call: TRBJ2-4
v_call: TRBV4-1
clone_size: -
d_call: -
cdr3_aa: CASSNQLAKNIQYF
cdr3_nt: TGCGCCAGCAGCAATCAGTTAGCCAAAAACATTCAGTACTTC

j_call: TRBJ2-1
v_call: TRBV3-1/TRBV3-2
clone_size: -
d_call: -
cdr3_aa: CASSQAGAKDEQFF
cdr3_nt: TGTGCCAGCAGCCAAGCAGGGGCGAAGGATGAGCAGTTCTTC

j_call: TRBJ2-7
v_call: TRBV9
clone_size: -
d_call: -
cdr3_aa: CASSESAGRSYEQYF
cdr3_nt: TGTGCCAGCAGCGAATCCGCAGGGCGGTCCTACGAGCAGTACTTC

j_call: TRBJ2-7
v_call: TRBV5-1
clone_size: -
d_call: TRBD1
cdr3_aa: CASSLAWDRGEQYF
cdr3_nt: TGCGCCAGCAGCTTGGCCTGGGACAGGGGGGAGCAGTACTTC

j_call: TRBJ2-1
v_call: TRBV10-3
clone_size: -
d_call: -
cdr3_aa: CAISESTRNEQFF
cdr3_nt: TGTGCCATCAGTGAGTCGACTCGCAATGAGCAGTTCTTC

j_call: TRBJ2-3
v_call: TRBV5-1
clone_size: -
d_call: TRBD2
cdr3_aa: CASNPSGGTDTQYF
cdr3_nt: TGCGCCAGCAATCCCAGCGGGGGCACAGATACGCAGTATTTT

j_call: TRBJ1-2
v_call: TRBV7-2
clone_size: -
d_call: TRBD1
cdr3_aa: CASSLEGGRFF
cdr3_nt: TGTGCCAGCAGCTTAGAAGGGGGCAGATTCTTC

j_call: TRBJ2-2
v_call: TRBV5-1
clone_size: -
d_call: TRBD2
cdr3_aa: CASSVRTSSTGELFF
cdr3_nt: TGCGCCAGCAGCGTGCGGACTAGCTCCACCGGGGAGCTGTTTTTT

j_call: TRBJ1-1
v_call: TRBV18
clone_size: -
d_call: -
cdr3_aa: CASSTGWTEAFF
cdr3_nt: TGTGCCAGCTCAACCGGGTGGACTGAAGCTTTCTTT

j_call: TRBJ2-3
v_call: TRBV5-1
clone_size: -
d_call: TRBD2
cdr3_aa: CASSFSLGGGALDTQYF
cdr3_nt: TGCGCCAGCAGCTTTTCTCTTGGCGGGGGGGCATTAGATACGCAGTATTTT

j_call: TRBJ1-5
v_call: TRBV5-1
clone_size: -
d_call: -
cdr3_aa: CASSLEPRGIGPQHF
cdr3_nt: TGCGCCAGCAGCTTGGAACCTCGGGGAATAGGGCCCCAGCATTTT

j_call: TRBJ2-7
v_call: TRBV27
clone_size: -
d_call: TRBD1
cdr3_aa: CASSSYRTGSYEQYF
cdr3_nt: TGTGCCAGCAGTTCTTACCGGACAGGGTCGTACGAGCAGTACTTC

j_call: TRBJ1-5
v_call: TRBV2
clone_size: -
d_call: -
cdr3_aa: CASSVGHDRGAQHF
cdr3_nt: TGTGCCAGCAGTGTTGGACACGACCGCGGAGCCCAGCATTTT

j_call: TRBJ1-2
v_call: TRBV11-2
clone_size: -
d_call: -
cdr3_aa: CASSFVARNYGYTF
cdr3_nt: TGTGCCAGCAGCTTCGTGGCGAGGAACTATGGCTACACCTTC

j_call: TRBJ1-6
v_call: TRBV27
clone_size: -
d_call: TRBD1
cdr3_aa: CASRRGTGVPLHF
cdr3_nt: TGTGCCAGCCGGCGAGGCACAGGGGTGCCCCTCCACTTT

j_call: TRBJ1-6
v_call: TRBV30
clone_size: few
d_call: -
cdr3_aa: CAWSGVAGSSYNSPLHF
cdr3_nt: TGTGCCTGGAGTGGGGTTGCGGGTAGCTCCTATAATTCACCCCTCCACTTT

j_call: TRBJ2-3
v_call: TRBV5-4
clone_size: -
d_call: -
cdr3_aa: CASSFLSGAVTDTQYF
cdr3_nt: TGTGCCAGCAGCTTCCTGTCAGGGGCGGTCACAGATACGCAGTATTTT

j_call: TRBJ1-2
v_call: TRBV27
clone_size: once
d_call: TRBD1
cdr3_aa: CASSLAGGGYGYTF
cdr3_nt: TGTGCCAGCAGTTTGGCAGGGGGAGGCTATGGCTACACCTTC

j_call: TRBJ2-3
v_call: TRBV3-1/TRBV3-2
clone_size: -
d_call: TRBD2
cdr3_aa: CASSQDAGGQSDTQYF
cdr3_nt: TGTGCCAGCAGCCAGGACGCGGGGGGGCAGTCAGATACGCAGTATTTT